A selection of T cell receptor beta chains follows, all from one sample in a study of CD8+CD57+ T cells in acquired aplastic anemia. MiXCR, run by TCRdb on the reads, gives a single entry per CDR3 protein. The table shows approximately 130,000 distinct CDR3 sequences, with about 60% occurring only once. The material sequenced was sorted CD4+, CD8+, or CD8+CD57+ T cells (not recorded which) from PBMCs. All receptors derive from a human donor with aplastic anemia. Both conserved end residues are part of each CDR3.

J gene: TRBJ1-4; V gene: TRBV5-1; CDR3 protein: CASSLGADRQNEKLFF
J gene: TRBJ1-1; V gene: TRBV6-1; CDR3 protein: CASSDGQNTEAFF
J gene: TRBJ1-1; V gene: TRBV5-6; CDR3 protein: CASSWDRDRVTEAFF
J gene: TRBJ2-2; V gene: TRBV9; CDR3 protein: CASRGTGTTNTGELFF
J gene: TRBJ2-7; V gene: TRBV2; CDR3 protein: CASSEQGQGNEQYF
J gene: TRBJ2-7; V gene: TRBV7-2; CDR3 protein: CASSLAISSYEQYF
J gene: TRBJ1-3; V gene: TRBV29-1; CDR3 protein: CSATGTGNAIYF
J gene: TRBJ2-3; V gene: TRBV7-8; CDR3 protein: CASSYPPSTQYF
J gene: TRBJ1-1; V gene: TRBV10-3; CDR3 protein: CAISESMQSITEAFF
J gene: TRBJ1-5; V gene: TRBV7-8; CDR3 protein: CASSFYRNNQPQHF
J gene: TRBJ2-7; V gene: TRBV7-4; CDR3 protein: CASSLNRIYEQYF
J gene: TRBJ2-5; V gene: TRBV19; CDR3 protein: CASTSGGRAPGETQYF
J gene: TRBJ2-7; V gene: TRBV7-2; CDR3 protein: CASSPGWGLRYEQYF
J gene: TRBJ1-3; V gene: TRBV2; CDR3 protein: CASIKTGNTIYF
J gene: TRBJ1-6; V gene: TRBV2; CDR3 protein: CASSVGQYNSPLHF
J gene: TRBJ1-4; V gene: TRBV7-9; CDR3 protein: CASSLQPTNEKLFF
J gene: TRBJ2-7; V gene: TRBV18; CDR3 protein: CASSLGGTYEKYF